The 21 T cell receptor beta chains presented below share a single source sample, sequenced in a study of T cell repertoires in cytomegalovirus infection. TCRdb reprocessed the reads with MiXCR, giving one entry per CDR3 protein. The data show hundreds of thousands of distinct CDR3 sequences, 30% to 35% seen once. These receptors are not linked to any known antigen. Sequences were derived from cultured PBMCs, sampled from culture after CMV antigen stimulation. The receptors shown here come from a human donor in good health (CMV status not recorded). Some clones in this sample may be carry-over from other donors' samples.

This sequence joins TRBV12-3 or TRBV12-4 and TRBJ1-5; D is uncertain. V was cut by 5 bases and J by 2 bases, with 13 bases left in between. The CDR3 has 15 amino acids. The CDR3 region is CASSRSPWGNQPQHF. The CDR3 DNA reads as TGTGCCAGCAGTCGCAGCCCCTGGGGCAATCAGCCCCAGCATTTT.

This clonotype has just a few counts. The CDR3 nucleotides read TGTGCCAGCACCTCCAGCCTGGGGGCCACTGAAGCTTTCTTT. This gives the protein CASTSSLGATEAFF. This chain connects TRBV7-9 to TRBJ1-1; weak D call: TRBD1 (6 bases). With 7 bases removed from V and 4 bases from J, the gap between germline ends came to 16 bases. The CDR3 is 14 amino acids. Germline CDR1 and CDR2: SEHNR and FQNEAQ (reference sequence). Variable domain in full (rest from reference TRBV7-9 and TRBJ1-1): DTGVSQNPRHKITKRGQNVTFRCDPISEHNRLYWYRQTLGQGPEFLTYFQNEAQLEKSRLLSDRFSAERPKGSFSTLEIQRTEQGDSAMYLCASTSSLGATEAFFGQGTRLTVV.

A few counts support this clonotype. The CDR3, as DNA: TGTGCCAGCAGTGAACGTTCCAGATCTGGAAACACCATATATTTT. Protein: CASSERSRSGNTIYF. This chain connects TRBV6-1 to TRBJ1-3; no definite D call. CDR3 length: 15 amino acids. Germline loops: CDR1 MNHNS, CDR2 SASEGT. Trimming left V 2 bases short and J 1 base short, with 9 bases between.

This clonotype has more than one count but fewer than ten. The rearrangement links TRBV6-1 to TRBJ2-7, with D hard to call. The CDR3 length is 13 residues. Deletions cut 5 bases from V and 0 bases from J, with 8 bases between. Germline assignment: CDR1 MNHNS and CDR2 SASEGT. The CDR3 loop is CASSNIHSYEQYF. In nucleotides, the CDR3 is TGTGCCAGCAGTAACATTCACTCCTACGAGCAGTACTTC.

The chain is built from TRBV20-1 and TRBJ2-5; 10 positions match TRBD2. Germline CDR1 and CDR2: DFQATT and SNEGSKA (reference sequence). This CDR3 has 15 amino acids. V was pared by 7 bases and J by 5 bases, with 13 bases of the junction left unmatched. The chain's CDR3 is CSVLGGAGGQETQYF. In DNA, the CDR3 is TGCAGTGTCCTTGGAGGAGCGGGAGGGCAGGAGACCCAGTACTTC.

The chain is built from TRBV27 and TRBJ1-5, with 11 bases fitting TRBD1. CDR1 and CDR2 from the germline V gene are MNHEY and SMNVEV (reference sequence). There are 14 residues in the CDR3. Trimming removed 5 bases from V and 5 bases from J; junction bases left unmatched: 2. The CDR3 DNA follows: TGTGCCAGCAGTGCGGACAGGGGGCATCAGCCCCAGCATTTT. It specifies CASSADRGHQPQHF.

This clonotype occurred a few times. The chain carries TRBV5-1 and TRBJ2-1; TRBD1 is a possible D gene (5 bases). This CDR3 contains 13 residues. V gave up 4 bases and J gave up 5 bases, with 10 bases separating them. Germline V gene sequence: CDR1 SGHRS, CDR2 YFSETQ. The CDR3 sequence: CASSMRQNNEQFF. The CDR3 DNA follows: TGCGCCAGCAGCATGCGACAGAACAATGAGCAGTTCTTC.

This clonotype came up many times. This sequence joins TRBV7-2 and TRBJ2-1, with 8 bases lining up with TRBD2. The CDR3 spans 17 residues. J was trimmed by 5 bases and V by 1 base; bases with no gene match: 10. The germline gives CDR1 SGHTA, CDR2 FQGNSA. This CDR3 reads CASSLGIGRAPNNEQFF. The CDR3 DNA reads TGTGCCAGCAGCTTAGGGATCGGGAGGGCCCCCAACAATGAGCAGTTCTTC.

Ten or more counts support this clonotype. This rearrangement joins TRBV7-2 to TRBJ1-2; tentatively, D is TRBD1 (5 bases). Between the trimmed V and J ends, which lost 2 bases and 5 bases, there was a span of 15 bases. The CDR3 contains 15 residues. Germline V CDR1 and CDR2: SGHTA, FQGNSA. The CDR3 loop reads CASSLISGVSYGYTF. CDR3 nucleotide sequence: TGTGCCAGCAGCTTAATATCGGGGGTCTCGTATGGCTACACCTTC.

Only a few counts were recorded for this clonotype. The rearrangement uses TRBV2 and TRBJ2-7, with 9 bases identical to TRBD2. The CDR3 covers 13 residues. The germline gives CDR1 SNHLY, CDR2 FYNNEI. V lost 7 bases, J lost 1 base, and 2 bases stayed unmatched. The CDR3 region has the DNA TGTGCCAGCAATCTAGCGGGGTCCTACGAGCAGTACTTC. Protein sequence: CASNLAGSYEQYF.

This clonotype was detected many times. This chain connects TRBV7-2 to TRBJ2-7; D ambiguous. The ends were cut back, 5 bases at V and 4 bases at J, with 18 bases in the middle. Germline V gene sequence: CDR1 SGHTA, CDR2 FQGNSA. This CDR3 has 15 residues. This CDR3 reads CASSPNSSGRYEQYF. The CDR3 nucleotides are TGTGCCAGCAGCCCCAACTCTTCCGGAAGGTACGAGCAGTACTTC.

The genes are TRBV7-2 and TRBJ2-7, with a weak D call TRBD1 (5 bases). The CDR3 sequence is 15 residues long. V lost 4 bases to trimming and J lost 3 bases, with 16 bases between them. Germline V gene data show CDR1 as SGHTA and CDR2 as FQGNSA. CDR3 DNA: TGTGCCAGCAGCTCCCCCCCGACAGTTGACTACGAGCAGTACTTC. The encoded protein is CASSSPPTVDYEQYF.

The chain recombines TRBV12-3 or TRBV12-4 with TRBJ1-3; D is uncertain. The length of the CDR3 is 11 residues. V was pared by 3 bases and J by 8 bases, with 5 bases between. CDR3 nucleotide sequence: TGTGCCAGCAGTTTGGCGGACACCATATATTTT. Translated, it gives CASSLADTIYF.

The rearrangement joins TRBV28 to TRBJ1-6; the D gene is possibly TRBD1 (5 bases). Trimming left V 8 bases short and J 0 bases short, with 11 bases between. The CDR3 runs to 15 residues. The germline CDR1 and CDR2 sequences are MDHEN and SYDVKM. CDR3 coding DNA: TGTGCCAGCCGGCCAGGGAGCTCCTATAATTCACCCCTCCACTTT. Its protein product is CASRPGSSYNSPLHF.

This clonotype was observed a few times. The J gene is TRBJ2-5, the V gene TRBV19; D might be TRBD1 or TRBD2, each matching 7 bases. Germline V CDR1 and CDR2: LNHDA, SQIVND (reference sequence). The CDR3 contains 15 residues. The V end was cut by 9 bases, the J end by 4 bases, with 21 bases between. The CDR3 bases are TGTGCCAGCAAGAGGGCGCAGGGGGGGCGAGAGACCCAGTACTTC. Its translation: CASKRAQGGRETQYF.

The chain recombines TRBV7-6 with TRBJ2-5; TRBD2 aligns across 10 bases. The CDR3 is made up of 14 amino acids. CDR1 and CDR2 (germline): SGHVS, FNYEAQ. Germline trimming cut 5 bases from V and 5 bases from J; bases unmatched to any gene: 5. The CDR3 DNA sequence: TGTGCCAGCAGCACGAGCGGGGGGGCCGAGACCCAGTACTTC. It is translated as CASSTSGGAETQYF. Full variable domain (outside the CDR3, taken from reference TRBV7-6 and TRBJ2-5): GAGVSQSPRYKVTKRGQDVALRCDPISGHVSLYWYRQALGQGPEFLTYFNYEAQQDKSGLPNDRFSAERPEGSISTLTIQRTEQRDSAMYRCASSTSGGAETQYFGPGTRLLVL.

This clonotype appeared many times. The chain employs TRBV11-2 and TRBJ2-3; possible D gene TRBD1, 6 bases. Germline V lookup: CDR1 SGHAT, CDR2 FQNNGV. The CDR3 has 15 residues. V dropped 4 bases and J dropped 2 bases, with 13 bases sitting between them. CDR3 sequence (DNA): TGTGCCAGCAGCTCTCCGCCAGGGGCCACAGATACGCAGTATTTT. This gives the protein CASSSPPGATDTQYF.

The chain joins TRBV7-9 to TRBJ1-1; TRBD1 matches at 10 bases. Unmatched junction bases numbered 4, after V lost 1 base and J lost 5 bases. CDR1 and CDR2 from the germline V gene are SEHNR and FQNEAQ (reference sequence). The CDR3 totals 15 residues. DNA of the CDR3: TGTGCCAGCAGCTTAGGACAGGGGGCTTTAACTGAAGCTTTCTTT. Its translation: CASSLGQGALTEAFF. The full variable domain, rest sourced from reference TRBV7-9 and TRBJ1-1, is DTGVSQNPRHKITKRGQNVTFRCDPISEHNRLYWYRQTLGQGPEFLTYFQNEAQLEKSRLLSDRFSAERPKGSFSTLEIQRTEQGDSAMYLCASSLGQGALTEAFFGQGTRLTVV.

This clonotype showed up just a few times. The chain combines TRBV27 with TRBJ2-7; the match to TRBD2 covers 9 bases. CDR1 and CDR2 from the germline V gene are MNHEY and SMNVEV (reference sequence). The CDR3 length is 15 residues. Losses at the gene ends were 8 bases for V and 7 bases for J; bases not matched to a gene: 15. The CDR3 DNA is TGTGCCAGCCGCGGGACCGACAGGGCGGGAGGGGAGCAGTACTTC. It translates to CASRGTDRAGGEQYF.

This sequence joins TRBV7-3 and TRBJ2-2, with TRBD2 identical over 13 bases. The CDR3 extends over 17 amino acids. V gave up 2 bases and J gave up 5 bases; unmatched junction bases: 5. Germline V gene data show CDR1 as SGHTA and CDR2 as FQGTGA. The CDR3 region is CASSLGTSGTGTGELFF. For the CDR3, the DNA is TGTGCCAGCAGCTTAGGGACTAGCGGGACCGGGACCGGGGAGCTGTTTTTT.

This clonotype showed up many times. The V and J genes are TRBV7-2 and TRBJ2-3, with D unclear. Germline V gene lookup returns CDR1 SGHTA and CDR2 FQGNSA. V lost 6 bases and J 0 bases, leaving 7 bases between the germline ends. The CDR3 is made up of 13 amino acids. The chain's CDR3 is CASRGSSTDTQYF. In DNA, the CDR3 is TGTGCCAGCAGAGGGTCGAGCACAGATACGCAGTATTTT.